This T cell receptor (beta chain) appears in the sequencing data of a study of blood T cell repertoires in COVID-19. Cohorts were based on clinical histories the participants reported. Study processing details: Reference gene primer amplification gave estimated nucleated cell counts. Measured with immunoSEQ multiplex PCR; TCRdb has only the in-frame clones, and not every one. V, J and clone size are those of that table, while D and trimming were read from the DNA. Of roughly 300,000 clones in the sample, 65% to 90% were seen once. The V and J ends lost 3 bases and 8 bases respectively, with 22 bases between them. The CDR3 loop spans 16 amino acids. Germline-derived CDR1 and CDR2 are LNHDA and SQIVND (reference sequence).

The sequence was collected from a middle-aged woman with acute COVID-19. V and J are TRBV19 and TRBJ1-1; no clear D. The material sequenced was PBMCs or T cells enriched from blood (not recorded which). The CDR3 region is CASSIKFLRSGLEAFF. The CDR3 DNA reads TGTGCCAGTAGTATCAAGTTTTTGAGGTCGGGGTTGGAAGCTTTCTTT.